This T cell receptor (beta chain) stems from a study of OX40 agonist ivuxolimab in advanced cancers. V dropped 2 bases and J dropped 0 bases, with 5 bases sitting between them. This CDR3 has 13 residues. CDR1 SNHLY and CDR2 FYNNEI come from the germline V gene. Assay used: immunoSEQ multiplex PCR; TCRdb lists only in-frame clones, some missing. The data contain more than 65,000 clones, more than 70% of them singletons. The source of this sequence is an adult with an advanced solid tumor such as melanoma, head and neck, liver or kidney cancer. The sequences come from CD4+ or CD8+ T cells sorted from blood, collected in a trial of the OX40 agonist ivuxolimab. The chain links TRBV2 to TRBJ2-7; no clear D gene. The CDR3 region is CASSEQFSYEQYF. The CDR3 DNA is TGTGCCAGCAGTGAACAGTTCTCCTACGAGCAGTACTTC.